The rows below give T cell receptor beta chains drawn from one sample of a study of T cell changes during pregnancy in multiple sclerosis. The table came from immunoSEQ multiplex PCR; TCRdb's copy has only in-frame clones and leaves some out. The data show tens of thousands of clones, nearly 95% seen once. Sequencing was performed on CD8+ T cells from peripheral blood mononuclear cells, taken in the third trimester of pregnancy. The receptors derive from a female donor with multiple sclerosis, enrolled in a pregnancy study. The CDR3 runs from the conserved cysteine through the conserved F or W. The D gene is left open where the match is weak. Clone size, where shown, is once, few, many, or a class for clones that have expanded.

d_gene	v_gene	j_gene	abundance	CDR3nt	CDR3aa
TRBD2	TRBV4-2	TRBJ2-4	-	TGTGCCAGCAGCCAAGATCTAGCGGGAGTGGACATTCAGTACTTC	CASSQDLAGVDIQYF
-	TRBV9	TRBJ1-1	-	TGTGCCAGCAGCCCCTTCCCGGGGTTAGCCACTGAAGCTTTCTTT	CASSPFPGLATEAFF
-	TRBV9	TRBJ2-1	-	TGTGCCAGCAGCACCGACCGGGTAGGCTACAATGAGCAGTTCTTC	CASSTDRVGYNEQFF
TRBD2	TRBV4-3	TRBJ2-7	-	TGCGCCAGCAGCCAGACTAGCGGGAGATCTCACGAGCAGTACTTC	CASSQTSGRSHEQYF
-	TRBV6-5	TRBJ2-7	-	TGTGCCAGCAGTTATGGGGCTACTTACGAGCAGTACTTC	CASSYGATYEQYF
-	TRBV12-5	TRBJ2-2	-	TGTGCTAGTGGTATCTCACTAGGAACGAACACCGGGGAGCTGTTTTTT	CASGISLGTNTGELFF
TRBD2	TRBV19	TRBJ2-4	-	TGTGCCAGTACCGAAAGGGGACTAGCGACCAAAAACATTCAGTACTTC	CASTERGLATKNIQYF
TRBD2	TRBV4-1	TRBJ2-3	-	TGCGCCAGCAGCCTAAATCCCGGGACTAGCGACACAGATACGCAGTATTTT	CASSLNPGTSDTDTQYF
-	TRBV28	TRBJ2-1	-	TGTGGGGCTCAAACCTACAATGAGCAGTTCTTC	CGAQTYNEQFF
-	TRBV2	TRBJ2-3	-	TGTGCCAGCAGGGGTGGTACTGGACACCACACAGATACGCAGTATTTT	CASRGGTGHHTDTQYF
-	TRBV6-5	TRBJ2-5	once	TGTGCCAGCGGGAGGACCCAAGAGACCCAGTACTTC	CASGRTQETQYF
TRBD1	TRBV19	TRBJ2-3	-	TGTGCCAGTAGTATGGGGACAGGGAGTTTCGCAGATACGCAGTATTTT	CASSMGTGSFADTQYF
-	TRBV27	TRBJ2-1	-	TGTGCCAGCAGTGTCGGGTCTATCTACAATGAGCAGTTCTTC	CASSVGSIYNEQFF
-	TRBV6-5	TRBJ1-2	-	TGTGCCAGCAGTTACTTCGGGGGAGGTGGCTATGGCTACACCTTC	CASSYFGGGGYGYTF
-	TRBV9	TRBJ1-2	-	TGTGCCAGCAGCCCATTTGACGGAGGAGGCTACACCTTC	CASSPFDGGGYTF
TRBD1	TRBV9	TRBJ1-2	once	TGTGCCAGCAGCCTCAGGGACAGAGATCAGTATGGCTACACCTTC	CASSLRDRDQYGYTF
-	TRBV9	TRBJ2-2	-	TGTGCCAGCAGCGTGTACAGGGAGAGGCCGAACACCGGGGAGCTGTTTTTT	CASSVYRERPNTGELFF
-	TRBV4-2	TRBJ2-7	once	TGTGCCAGCAGCCAAGGGCGGGAGCAGTACTTC	CASSQGREQYF
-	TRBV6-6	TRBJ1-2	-	TGTGCCAGCAGCCCTCCGGAGAACTATGGCTACACCTTC	CASSPPENYGYTF
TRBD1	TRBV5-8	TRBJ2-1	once	TGTGCCAGCAGCCCCGAGGGACAGGGGGCGAATGAGCAGTTCTTC	CASSPEGQGANEQFF